This entry concerns a single T cell receptor beta chain. Its specificity is unknown. The data stem from a study of beta chain features in type 1 diabetes. Turning to the study itself: Regarding age, gender and cell yields, patients proved similar to healthy donors. The examined sorted cells totaled fewer than 140 million across samples.

Findings and limits, study-wide: Type 1 diabetes patients had moderately but significantly shorter TCRB CDR3s in all four CD4+ subsets. Type 1 diabetes patients showed fewer insertions and more deletions at VDJ junctions.

This CDR3 is built from 15 residues. Germline assignment: CDR1 SGHTA and CDR2 FQGNSA. The V and J ends lost 4 bases and 3 bases, in that order; junction bases with no gene match: 7. Expressed TCRB transcripts were sequenced, since all the RNA that had been isolated was reverse transcribed. Only in-frame clones appear in the TCRdb table, and some are missing; sequencing was by immunoSEQ multiplex PCR. Among 330,000 or so clones, around 20% were seen once, and the ten largest hold 0.035% to 0.055%. The clonotype was recovered from a young woman in good health. Sequencing was done on a sample of naive CD4+ T cells from blood. The gene calls are TRBV7-2 and TRBJ1-1, with 8 bases lining up with TRBD1. The chain's CDR3 is CASSSTLTGDTEAFF. In DNA form, the CDR3 reads TGTGCCAGCAGCTCGACTTTGACAGGGGACACTGAAGCTTTCTTT.